The entry below gives a single TCR beta chain sequence along with its context. Trimming stripped 3 bases from V and 6 bases from J, with 12 bases between. Germline V gene data show CDR1 as DFQATT and CDR2 as SNEGSKA (reference sequence). CDR3 size: 13 residues. Unique molecular identifiers were incorporated when the TCRbeta library was constructed. TCRdb used MiXCR to reprocess the PCR reads, holding one entry per CDR3 protein. The sample consists of about 410,000 distinct CDR3 sequences, just over 20% of them appearing once. This entry belongs to a study of T-cell reconstitution after alpha-beta-depleted transplantation in children.

The receptor's source is a human donor who donated a stem cell graft to a child with acute myeloid leukemia. The starting material was PBMCs from the stem cell graft donor, obtained from the stem cell graft. The rearrangement links TRBV20-1 to TRBJ2-1; D may be TRBD1 or TRBD2 (5 bases each). CDR3 DNA sequence: TGCAGTGCTAGCCGGGGCCGAGGCAATGAGCAGTTCTTC. Its protein product is CSASRGRGNEQFF.